This TCR beta chain comes out of a study of blood T cell repertoires in COVID-19. Across the whole study: Acute-phase and convalescent COVID-19 samples originated in the United States, Italy and Spain. Sample material is recorded as cDNA or gDNA derived from T cells, B-cell-depleted T cells, or PBMCs.

Per the original data handling: Reference gene primer amplification yielded estimated nucleated cell counts. Sequencing was performed with immunoSEQ multiplex PCR; in TCRdb, only in-frame clones are kept and a portion is missing. That table is the source of V, J and clone size, and D and trimming were worked out from the DNA. The table includes 250,000 to 300,000 clones, 89% detected once. The CDR3 runs to 16 residues. V lost 2 bases, J lost 8 bases, and 16 bases lay in between. Per the germline V gene, CDR1 is MNHEY and CDR2 is SVGAGI. The clonotype was recovered from a woman aged 60-70 years with acute or convalescent COVID-19. The gene calls are TRBV6-5 and TRBJ1-6; D uncertain. Sample: peripheral blood. This CDR3 reads CASSYGSGSRDSPLHF. Written as DNA, the CDR3 is TGTGCCAGCAGTTACGGAAGTGGCAGTCGGGATTCACCCCTCCACTTT.